This TCR beta chain derives from a study of cytomegalovirus exposure and HLA in healthy donors. Germline V lookup: CDR1 GTSNPN, CDR2 SVGIG (reference sequence). Losses at the gene ends were 0 bases for V and 9 bases for J; bases not matched to a gene: 3. This CDR3 is 13 amino acids long. PCR employed 60 Vbeta and 13 Jbeta primers. The protocol was immunoSEQ multiplex PCR, while the TCRdb copy is restricted to in-frame clones and leaves out a portion. Of roughly 200,000 clones in the sample, around 88% were seen once. Points on this clone: What it recognizes is unknown.

Overall study findings and caveats: In vitro, three CMV-associated chains proved specific for CMV antigens. A previous analysis found most TCR beta V segments productive roughly 87% or roughly 30% of the time. Most TCRs appeared rarely, but some public TCRs recurred in many donors.

Healthy individuals who donated bone marrow served as the donors. This TCR came from a man aged 40-49 years in good health and CMV-seropositive. J is TRBJ2-1 and V is TRBV30; 9 positions match TRBD2. Sequenced: PBMCs. The CDR3 reads CAWSVGSGSEQFF. CDR3 nucleotide sequence: TGTGCCTGGAGTGTTGGTAGCGGGAGTGAGCAGTTCTTC.